This TCR beta chain was found in a study of blood T cell repertoires in COVID-19. Study-level background: The United States, Italy and Spain supplied acute and convalescent COVID-19 samples. PBMCs, B-cell-depleted T cells, or T cells provided the cDNA or gDNA that made up the material.

Membership in each cohort depended on participant-reported clinical history. Original methodology: Amplification of reference gene primers provided the estimated nucleated cell counts. This table comes from immunoSEQ multiplex PCR, and its TCRdb copy is limited to in-frame clones, with some not included. From that table come the V and J calls and clone size; the DNA was used to work out D and trimming. Of 200,000 to 250,000 clones detected, 80% to 90% appear once; the ten largest clones hold less than 4.5%. The sample was PBMCs or T cells enriched from blood (not recorded which). This sequence originates from a woman in her 40s with acute COVID-19.

The CDR3 sequence: CASSITPGGTEAFF. The CDR3 DNA reads as TGTGCCAGTAGTATAACCCCAGGGGGCACTGAAGCTTTCTTT. The chain couples TRBV19 to TRBJ1-1, with 7 bases identical to TRBD1. The CDR3 loop spans 14 amino acids. Germline V CDR1 and CDR2: LNHDA, SQIVND (reference sequence). Unmatched junction bases numbered 4, after V lost 2 bases and J lost 4 bases.